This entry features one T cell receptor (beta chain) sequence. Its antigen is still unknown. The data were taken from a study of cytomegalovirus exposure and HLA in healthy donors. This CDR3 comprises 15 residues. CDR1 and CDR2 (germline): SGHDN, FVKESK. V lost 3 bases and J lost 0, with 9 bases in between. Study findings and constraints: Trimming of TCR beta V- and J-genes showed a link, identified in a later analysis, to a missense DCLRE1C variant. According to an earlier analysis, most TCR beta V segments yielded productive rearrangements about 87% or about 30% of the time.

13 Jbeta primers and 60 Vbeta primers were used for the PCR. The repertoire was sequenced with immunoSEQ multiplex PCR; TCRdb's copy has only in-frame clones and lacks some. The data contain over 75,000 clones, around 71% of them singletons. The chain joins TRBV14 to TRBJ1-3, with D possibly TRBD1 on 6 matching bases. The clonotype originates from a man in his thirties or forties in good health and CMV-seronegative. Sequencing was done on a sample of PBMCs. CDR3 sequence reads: CASSQGQFSGNTIYF. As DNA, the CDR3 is TGTGCCAGCAGCCAGGGACAATTCTCTGGAAACACCATATATTTT.